One sample yielded the 20 T cell receptor beta chains listed below, sequenced in a study of OX40 agonist ivuxolimab in advanced cancers. Clones were read by immunoSEQ multiplex PCR, and TCRdb kept only the in-frame ones, dropping some. Of over 55,000 clones in the sample, approximately 86% were seen once. Specimen: CD4+ or CD8+ T cells sorted from blood, collected in a trial of the OX40 agonist ivuxolimab. The receptors stem from an adult with an advanced solid tumor such as melanoma, head and neck, liver or kidney cancer.

This rearrangement joins TRBV5-6 to TRBJ2-6; D is possibly TRBD2 (5 bases). The length of the CDR3 is 15 residues. Germline V gene sequence: CDR1 SGHDT, CDR2 YYEEEE. V lost 4 bases and J 2 bases, leaving 10 bases between the germline ends. The CDR3 reads CASSHSGTGANVLTF. The CDR3 region has the DNA TGTGCCAGCAGCCATTCCGGGACTGGGGCCAACGTCCTGACTTTC.

This chain links TRBV5-1 with TRBJ2-5; 9 bases match TRBD2. The germline V gene encodes CDR1 SGHRS and CDR2 YFSETQ. The CDR3 is 15 residues long. J gave up 4 bases and V 1 base, and 5 bases lay outside the gene matches. The CDR3 loop reads CASSLMAGGPETQYF. In nucleotides, the CDR3 is TGCGCCAGCAGCTTGATGGCGGGGGGGCCAGAGACCCAGTACTTC.

This clone has a handful of counts. The genes are TRBV6-6 and TRBJ2-7; 8 bases agree with TRBD2. Germline trimming cut 0 bases from V and 0 bases from J; bases unmatched to any gene: 4. Germline V lookup: CDR1 MNHNY, CDR2 SVGAGI (reference sequence). The length of the CDR3 is 16 residues. The CDR3 DNA reads TGTGCCAGCAGTTACTCGGAGCGGGGGCCCTCCTACGAGCAGTACTTC. Protein sequence: CASSYSERGPSYEQYF.

This chain uses TRBV7-2 with TRBJ2-7, with D perhaps matching TRBD1 (6 bases). Germline V gives CDR1 SGHTA, CDR2 FQGNSA. V lost 5 bases and J 2 bases, leaving 13 bases between the germline ends. CDR3 length: 14 residues. CDR3 in DNA: TGTGCCAGCAGCCCATGGACAGTACCCTACGAGCAGTACTTC. This translates into CASSPWTVPYEQYF. Full variable domain (rest looked up from reference TRBV7-2 and TRBJ2-7): GAGVSQSPSNKVTEKGKDVELRCDPISGHTALYWYRQSLGQGLEFLIYFQGNSAPDKSGLPSDRFSAERTGGSVSTLTIQRTQQEDSAVYLCASSPWTVPYEQYFGPGTRLTVT.

The chain uses TRBV29-1 and TRBJ2-4; the match to TRBD1 covers 9 bases. This CDR3 is 17 amino acids long. The V segment lost 6 bases and the J segment 3 bases; nucleotides outside the gene matches: 15. Looked up from germline, CDR1 is SQVTM and CDR2 is ANQGSEA. The CDR3 sequence: CSVRRYGTGRLKNIQYF. CDR3 in DNA: TGCAGCGTCCGACGGTACGGGACAGGGAGGCTCAAAAACATTCAGTACTTC.

The chain has TRBV19 and TRBJ2-7, with D maybe TRBD2 (5 bases). CDR3 length: 16 amino acids. Germline CDR1 is LNHDA and CDR2 is SQIVND (reference sequence). The V gene lost 7 bases and the J gene lost 2 bases, with 21 bases spanning the gap. Here the CDR3 reads CASTSQTGITPYEQYF. For the CDR3, the DNA is TGTGCCAGTACCTCCCAAACCGGGATTACCCCCTACGAGCAGTACTTC.

The table lists this clone with a count of one. This chain links TRBV6-6 with TRBJ1-1; D remains ambiguous. Germline CDR1 and CDR2: MNHNY and SVGAGI (reference sequence). The length of the CDR3 is 16 residues. With 0 bases removed from V and 0 bases from J, the gap between germline ends came to 11 bases. CDR3 region: CASSYSGGLMNTEAFF. The CDR3 nucleotides read TGTGCCAGCAGTTACTCCGGCGGACTCATGAACACTGAAGCTTTCTTT.

This chain uses TRBV5-6 with TRBJ2-7, with 10 bases identical to TRBD1. The CDR3 has 15 amino acids. CDR1 and CDR2 (germline): SGHDT, YYEEEE. V dropped 4 bases and J dropped 2; count of bases not matched to a gene: 6. In DNA, the CDR3 is TGTGCCAGCAGCCCCATCGGACAGGGGGCCTACGAGCAGTACTTC. Residues: CASSPIGQGAYEQYF.

This clone was picked up a small number of times. This chain links TRBV5-1 with TRBJ2-5; unclear D gene. CDR3 length equals 12 residues. The germline V and J ends were trimmed by 1 base and 3 bases, with 4 bases remaining between them. Germline assignment: CDR1 SGHRS and CDR2 YFSETQ. The CDR3 DNA reads TGCGCCAGCAGCTTGATGAAAGAGACCCAGTACTTC. As protein: CASSLMKETQYF.

This chain connects TRBV4-2 to TRBJ1-3; no definite D call. The CDR3 contains 14 residues. The V end lost 0 bases, the J end lost 0 bases, and 3 bases lay between the germline ends. Germline CDR1 is LGHNA and CDR2 is YNFKEQ. The CDR3 DNA sequence: TGTGCCAGCAGCCAAGAGGTCTCTGGAAACACCATATATTTT. It specifies CASSQEVSGNTIYF.

This clone occurred a few times. Here the CDR3 reads CASSLGGRIDRTSYEQYF. Written as DNA, the CDR3 is TGTGCCAGCAGCTTGGGTGGACGAATAGACAGAACCTCCTACGAGCAGTACTTC. The chain combines TRBV5-4 with TRBJ2-7, with D perhaps matching TRBD1 (5 bases). CDR1 and CDR2 from the germline V gene are SGHNT and YYREEE (reference sequence). V dropped 0 bases and J dropped 0 bases, with 19 bases sitting between them. The CDR3 extends over 18 amino acids.

The V gene is TRBV2, the J gene TRBJ1-2; possible D gene TRBD1, 5 bases. This CDR3 contains 13 residues. Germline V gene data show CDR1 as SNHLY and CDR2 as FYNNEI. The germline V and J ends were trimmed by 7 bases and 8 bases, with 17 bases remaining between them. Here the CDR3 reads CASTVRGEQGYTF. CDR3 nucleotide sequence: TGTGCCAGCACTGTTAGAGGGGAACAGGGCTACACCTTC.

The genes are TRBV7-9 and TRBJ2-2; D might be TRBD1 or TRBD2, each matching 5 bases. Germline CDR1 reads SEHNR; CDR2 reads FQNEAQ (reference sequence). The CDR3 is made up of 16 amino acids. V was clipped by 3 bases and J by 1 base, with 12 bases between them. CDR3 in amino acids: CASSFRGTVNTGELFF. Written as DNA, the CDR3 is TGTGCCAGCAGCTTTCGGGGCACGGTGAACACCGGGGAGCTGTTTTTT.

The table lists this clone with a count of one. The chain employs TRBV5-4 and TRBJ2-3, with D uncertain. The germline V gene encodes CDR1 SGHNT and CDR2 YYREEE (reference sequence). The CDR3 extends over 14 amino acids. V lost 4 bases, J lost 3 bases, and 12 bases lay in between. This chain's CDR3 is CASSPEYVTDTQYF. The DNA for the CDR3 is TGTGCCAGCAGCCCGGAGTACGTTACAGATACGCAGTATTTT.

This sequence joins TRBV10-3 and TRBJ1-2; D possibly corresponds to TRBD1 (6 bases). This CDR3 is 13 amino acids long. V lost 6 bases, J lost 0 bases, and 8 bases lay in between. Germline CDR1 ENHRY, CDR2 SYGVKD. CDR3 nucleotides: TGTGCCATCAGCAACAGGGCTAACTATGGCTACACCTTC. This encodes CAISNRANYGYTF.

The rearrangement uses TRBV7-9 and TRBJ2-7; 8 bases are a match to TRBD2. The trim removed 1 base at V and 3 bases at J, leaving 8 bases unmatched. This CDR3 region has 16 residues. In germline, CDR1 is SEHNR, CDR2 FQNEAQ (reference sequence). CDR3 bases: TGTGCCAGCAGCTTAGGGGCTAGCGGGTCGGACTACGAGCAGTACTTC. This encodes CASSLGASGSDYEQYF.

The chain recombines TRBV20-1 with TRBJ2-3; D call uncertain. Germline CDR1 is DFQATT and CDR2 is SNEGSKA (reference sequence). This CDR3 comprises 11 residues. The V and J ends lost 6 bases and 6 bases respectively, with 10 bases between them. The chain's CDR3 is CSAITRDTQYF. CDR3 nucleotide sequence: TGCAGTGCAATCACCAGGGATACGCAGTATTTT.

This chain uses TRBV28 with TRBJ2-1; D gene ambiguous. V gave up 8 bases and J gave up 0 bases, with 11 bases separating them. CDR1 is MDHEN and CDR2 is SYDVKM in the germline V gene. CDR3 size: 14 residues. The CDR3 bases are TGTGCCAGCGTCTCGTGGAGCTCCTACAATGAGCAGTTCTTC. The encoded protein is CASVSWSSYNEQFF.

The V call is TRBV5-1, the J call TRBJ2-5; 7 bases align to TRBD2. The V segment lost 4 bases and the J segment 1 base; nucleotides outside the gene matches: 4. Per germline, CDR1 SGHRS and CDR2 YFSETQ. The CDR3 runs 14 residues. This chain's CDR3 is CASSRTSAQETQYF. CDR3 nucleotide sequence: TGCGCCAGCAGCCGTACTAGCGCCCAAGAGACCCAGTACTTC.

The V gene is TRBV13, the J gene TRBJ2-5; tentatively, D is TRBD2 (6 bases). This CDR3 contains 16 residues. V lost 1 base to trimming and J lost 2 bases, with 14 bases between them. Germline V CDR1 and CDR2: PRHDT, FYEKMQ (reference sequence). The CDR3: CASSLVAATTQETQYF. In DNA, the CDR3 is TGTGCCAGCAGCTTAGTAGCGGCCACCACACAAGAGACCCAGTACTTC.